One and the same sample provided the 13 T cell receptor beta chains below, sequenced in a study of cytomegalovirus exposure and HLA in healthy donors. PCR was performed using 60 Vbeta and 13 Jbeta primers. Sequenced by immunoSEQ multiplex PCR; TCRdb stores in-frame clones only, minus some. The repertoire holds around 170,000 clones, with 60% to 85% as singletons. Sequencing used PBMCs. These TCRs come from a woman aged 50 to 65 in good health and CMV-seropositive.

This clone has a handful of counts. Other nucleotide sequences in the sample specify the same CDR3. V is TRBV29-1 and J is TRBJ2-3; 10 bases fit TRBD2. V lost 3 bases and J lost 0; bases outside the gene matches: 3. CDR1 is SQVTM, CDR2 ANQGSEA, per germline. CDR3 length equals 15 residues. In nucleotides, the CDR3 is TGCAGCGTTGAGGCTAGCGGGAGCAGCACAGATACGCAGTATTTT. Translating gives CSVEASGSSTDTQYF.

This chain links TRBV9 with TRBJ1-2; D is ambiguous. V lost 5 bases and J 1 base, leaving 12 bases between the germline ends. Germline V gives CDR1 SGDLS, CDR2 YYNGEE. The CDR3 runs 14 residues. The CDR3 loop is CASSPPGVNYGYTF. In DNA form, the CDR3 reads TGTGCCAGCAGTCCCCCCGGGGTTAACTATGGCTACACCTTC.

The chain is built from TRBV10-3 and TRBJ2-2; 14 bases agree with TRBD2. This CDR3 spans 15 amino acids. The J segment lost 7 bases and the V segment lost 10 bases, leaving 8 bases of the junction unmatched. Germline V CDR1 and CDR2: ENHRY, SYGVKD. CDR3 amino acids: CATLMTSGRVGELFF. The CDR3 bases are TGTGCCACCCTTATGACTAGCGGGAGGGTCGGGGAGCTGTTTTTT.

The chain links TRBV5-8 to TRBJ2-1; 16 nucleotides match TRBD2. J lost 8 bases, V lost 4 bases, and 6 bases had no gene match. The CDR3 runs to 16 residues. Germline CDR1 reads SGHTS; CDR2 reads YDEGEE. CDR3 sequence: CASSSGTSGRADEQFF. In DNA, the CDR3 is TGTGCCAGCAGCAGCGGGACTAGCGGGAGGGCCGATGAGCAGTTCTTC.

V and J are TRBV2 and TRBJ2-4, with TRBD2 identical over 10 bases. This CDR3 has 18 amino acids. J gave up 0 bases and V 4 bases, and 9 bases lay outside the gene matches. The V gene's germline CDR1 is SNHLY and CDR2 FYNNEI. In nucleotides, the CDR3 is TGTGCCAGCAGTGCCCTTGGGAGGACTAGCGGAGCCAAAAACATTCAGTACTTC. Protein product: CASSALGRTSGAKNIQYF.

This rearrangement joins TRBV7-2 to TRBJ1-2; D possibly corresponds to TRBD1 (5 bases). The V end was cut by 5 bases, the J end by 3 bases, with 10 bases between. Per germline, CDR1 SGHTA and CDR2 FQGNSA. This CDR3 has 13 residues. The chain's CDR3 is CASSLGADYGYTF. CDR3 DNA: TGTGCCAGCAGCCTAGGGGCAGACTATGGCTACACCTTC.

The chain joins TRBV30 to TRBJ1-6; D perhaps matches TRBD1 (6 bases). Trimming took off 5 bases at V and 9 bases at J, with 20 bases between the two ends. CDR3 length: 15 residues. Germline-derived CDR1 and CDR2 are GTSNPN and SVGIG (reference sequence). The CDR3 region has the DNA TGTGCCTGGCTCCCCCAGGGGATTGTTGGTTCACCCCTCCACTTT. Protein product: CAWLPQGIVGSPLHF.

The J gene is TRBJ2-1, the V gene TRBV11-3, with a possible D match to TRBD2 (8 bases). Germline values: CDR1 SGHNT, CDR2 YENEEA. Trimming stripped 5 bases from V and 0 bases from J, with 17 bases between. The CDR3 is made up of 17 amino acids. The chain's CDR3 is CASSQRGTDRSYNEQFF. The DNA of the CDR3 is TGTGCCAGCAGCCAGCGGGGGACAGATCGCTCCTACAATGAGCAGTTCTTC.

This rearrangement joins TRBV11-3 to TRBJ1-1; D possibly corresponds to TRBD1 (6 bases). V was cut by 4 bases and J by 5 bases, with 20 bases left in between. Per the germline V gene, CDR1 is SGHNT and CDR2 is YENEEA. This CDR3 comprises 16 residues. The CDR3, as DNA: TGTGCCAGCAGCTCGATTCCAGCGGGGGCGGATACTGAAGCTTTCTTT. Translated: CASSSIPAGADTEAFF.

The V and J genes are TRBV28 and TRBJ1-2, with 8 bases aligning to TRBD1. After removal of 7 bases from V and 3 bases from J, the junction contained 7 bases not matched to a gene. The CDR3 totals 14 residues. Germline CDR1 reads MDHEN; CDR2 reads SYDVKM. The DNA of the CDR3 is TGTGCCAGCACTTCGACAGGGGAGTACTATGGCTACACCTTC. This gives the protein CASTSTGEYYGYTF.

The chain is built from TRBV18 and TRBJ2-1; 12 bases line up with TRBD1. The CDR3 contains 15 residues. Germline CDR1 and CDR2: KGHSH and LQKENI. With 1 base clipped from V and 8 bases from J, the junction kept 3 bases outside the gene matches. CDR3 nucleotide sequence: TGTGCCAGCTCACCACTGGGACAGGGGGCCTATGAGCAGTTCTTC. Its translation: CASSPLGQGAYEQFF.

The chain combines TRBV29-1 with TRBJ2-4; D is possibly TRBD2 (6 bases). The CDR3 is made up of 12 amino acids. Per the germline V gene, CDR1 is SQVTM and CDR2 is ANQGSEA. V shed 2 bases and J shed 9 bases, with 11 bases lying between them. CDR3 DNA: TGCAGCGTTGAATCGGGGGTGGGCATTCAGTACTTC. It encodes CSVESGVGIQYF.

The rearrangement uses TRBV11-2 and TRBJ2-7; weak D call: TRBD2 (6 bases). The CDR3 runs to 16 residues. V was trimmed by 0 bases and J by 1 base, leaving 13 bases between them. Germline V gene lookup returns CDR1 SGHAT and CDR2 FQNNGV. The CDR3 sequence: CASSLEFGGGSYEQYF. In nucleotides, the CDR3 is TGTGCCAGCAGCTTAGAGTTTGGGGGAGGATCCTACGAGCAGTACTTC. The whole variable domain, remainder taken from reference TRBV11-2 and TRBJ2-7, is EAGVAQSPRYKIIEKRQSVAFWCNPISGHATLYWYQQILGQGPKLLIQFQNNGVVDDSQLPKDRFSAERLKGVDSTLKIQPAKLEDSAVYLCASSLEFGGGSYEQYFGPGTRLTVT.